The following is a T cell receptor beta chain sequence with its context. The antigen is not known. The source of the sample is a study of T cell responses to AZD1222 COVID-19 vaccine. On the study more broadly: Samples with a second dose at about 4 or about 12 weeks were pooled together. Study-level points and caveats: Spike-wide vaccine-associated CD4 TCRs dominated at 160-218 and 743-854.

TCRdb's table, derived via immunoSEQ multiplex PCR, lists solely in-frame clones and lacks some. The sample has more than 85,000 clones, approximately 90% seen once. This CDR3 region has 14 residues. Germline values: CDR1 WNHNN, CDR2 SYGVQD (reference sequence). Trimming removed 3 bases from V and 10 bases from J; junction bases left unmatched: 10. The TCR comes from an adult in good health. The gene calls are TRBV10-1 and TRBJ1-1; 8 bases map to TRBD1. The sequences come from peripheral blood, collected on day 0 of AZD1222 vaccination. The CDR3 DNA sequence: TGCGCCAGCAGTGATACTGGACAGGGTGTTACAGCTTTCTTT. Amino acids: CASSDTGQGVTAFF.